This passage covers 31 T cell receptor beta chains from one sample sequenced in a study of T cell changes during pregnancy in multiple sclerosis. Repertoires were generated with immunoSEQ multiplex PCR, while TCRdb's copy carries only in-frame clones and drops some. The sample shows tens of thousands of clones, 88% of them seen only once. This material consisted of CD8+ T cells from peripheral blood mononuclear cells, taken after pregnancy. These receptors were collected from a female donor in good health, enrolled as a control in a pregnancy study.

The chain uses TRBV29-1 and TRBJ1-1; no clear D. Germline V gene lookup returns CDR1 SQVTM and CDR2 ANQGSEA. This CDR3 is 13 amino acids long. Trimming cost V 7 bases and J 5 bases, with 17 bases left between them. In DNA form, the CDR3 reads TGCAGCGCTGGCCGCCGACTAGGGACTGAAGCTTTCTTT. Translation: CSAGRRLGTEAFF.

This chain connects TRBV4-3 to TRBJ2-2; 9 bases line up with TRBD1. CDR1 is LGHNA, CDR2 YSLEER, per germline. There are 14 residues in the CDR3. V lost 5 bases and J lost 5; bases outside the gene matches: 3. The CDR3, as DNA: TGCGCCAGCAGCTATGACAGGGGGACCGGGGAGCTGTTTTTT. This codes for CASSYDRGTGELFF.

The chain recombines TRBV7-8 with TRBJ1-2; TRBD1 agrees at 10 bases. The CDR3 extends over 13 amino acids. Germline trimming cut 5 bases from V and 8 bases from J; bases unmatched to any gene: 5. In germline, CDR1 is SGHVS, CDR2 FQNEAQ. The CDR3 region is CASSQTGGGGYTF. The DNA of the CDR3 is TGTGCCAGCAGCCAGACAGGGGGCGGCGGCTACACCTTC.

The V call is TRBV13, the J call TRBJ2-7; D remains ambiguous. The CDR3 spans 12 residues. CDR1 is PRHDT and CDR2 is FYEKMQ in the germline V gene (reference sequence). Trimming took off 3 bases at V and 5 bases at J, with 8 bases between the two ends. CDR3 in DNA: TGTGCCAGCAGCTTGATCGGTAACGAGCAGTACTTC. It encodes CASSLIGNEQYF.

The V gene is TRBV7-6, the J gene TRBJ1-1; 8 bases map to TRBD1. With 5 bases clipped from V and 7 bases from J, the junction kept 9 bases outside the gene matches. The CDR3 runs 14 residues. CDR1 is SGHVS, CDR2 FNYEAQ, per germline. The chain's CDR3 is CASSPDRAAREAFF. In nucleotides, the CDR3 is TGTGCCAGCAGCCCGGACAGGGCCGCCCGTGAAGCTTTCTTT.

The rearrangement links TRBV27 to TRBJ1-5; D is ambiguous. The germline V gene encodes CDR1 MNHEY and CDR2 SMNVEV (reference sequence). This CDR3 spans 15 amino acids. V lost 4 bases and J 1 base, leaving 11 bases between the germline ends. The CDR3 DNA is TGTGCCAGCAGTTCCCTGCCGGGAAGCAATCAGCCCCAGCATTTT. It translates to CASSSLPGSNQPQHF.

This chain uses TRBV7-9 with TRBJ2-1; weak D call: TRBD2 (7 bases). V gave up 0 bases and J gave up 3 bases, with 18 bases separating them. The CDR3 loop spans 18 amino acids. Germline CDR1 reads SEHNR; CDR2 reads FQNEAQ (reference sequence). CDR3 DNA: TGTGCCAGCAGCTTAGCGGGGGGGCAGTTTATTAACTACAATGAGCAGTTCTTC. It encodes CASSLAGGQFINYNEQFF.

The rearrangement uses TRBV7-6 and TRBJ1-2, with D perhaps TRBD1 (6 bases). Germline CDR1 and CDR2: SGHVS and FNYEAQ. Trimming left V 1 base short and J 3 bases short, with 9 bases between. CDR3 size: 14 residues. The CDR3 bases are TGTGCCAGCAGCTTAGACCCAGGGGACTATGGCTACACCTTC. Residues: CASSLDPGDYGYTF. The entire variable domain, with the rest obtained from reference TRBV7-6 and TRBJ1-2, is as follows: GAGVSQSPRYKVTKRGQDVALRCDPISGHVSLYWYRQALGQGPEFLTYFNYEAQQDKSGLPNDRFSAERPEGSISTLTIQRTEQRDSAMYRCASSLDPGDYGYTFGSGTRLTVV.

This chain connects TRBV18 to TRBJ2-5, with D possibly TRBD1 on 6 matching bases. The CDR3 extends over 17 amino acids. Trimming shortened V by 0 bases and J by 0 bases, and 14 bases separated the two germline ends. Germline values: CDR1 KGHSH, CDR2 LQKENI. CDR3 in amino acids: CASSPPGGHSYQETQYF. The CDR3 coding sequence is TGTGCCAGCTCACCACCAGGGGGACATTCGTACCAAGAGACCCAGTACTTC.

The rearrangement links TRBV28 to TRBJ1-5, with TRBD1 matching 7 bases. V lost 6 bases to trimming and J lost 6 bases; unmatched junction nucleotides: 2. Per germline, CDR1 MDHEN and CDR2 SYDVKM. The CDR3 length is 12 residues. The CDR3 region is CASRHRGQPQHF. In DNA, the CDR3 is TGTGCCAGCAGACACAGGGGTCAGCCCCAGCATTTT.

V is TRBV4-3 and J is TRBJ2-7; TRBD1 is a possible D gene (6 bases). V was trimmed by 0 bases and J by 7 bases, leaving 10 bases between them. Germline values: CDR1 LGHNA, CDR2 YSLEER. This CDR3 spans 13 amino acids. The CDR3 DNA reads TGCGCCAGCAGCCAAGACAGGGGTTGGGAGCAGTACTTC. Amino acid sequence: CASSQDRGWEQYF.

The chain couples TRBV5-1 to TRBJ1-1; D remains unclear. Trimming took off 0 bases at V and 11 bases at J, with 8 bases between the two ends. The CDR3 contains 11 residues. Germline CDR1 is SGHRS and CDR2 is YFSETQ. CDR3 loop: CASSLGQSAFF. The CDR3 nucleotides read TGCGCCAGCAGCTTGGGGCAGTCGGCTTTCTTT.

This clone was counted only a few times. This sequence joins TRBV2 and TRBJ1-1, with TRBD1 as a possible D gene (6 bases). The germline gives CDR1 SNHLY, CDR2 FYNNEI. The CDR3 extends over 15 amino acids. Trimming took off 9 bases at V and 7 bases at J, with 24 bases between the two ends. Here the CDR3 DNA reads TGTGCCAGGATTATGGGACAAGGAAATGGGATTGAAGCTTTCTTT. It translates to CARIMGQGNGIEAFF.

The chain has TRBV4-1 and TRBJ2-5, with a tentative D call TRBD2 (5 bases). CDR1 and CDR2 from the germline V gene are MGHRA and YSYEKL. The CDR3 runs 13 residues. With 2 bases removed from V and 4 bases from J, the gap between germline ends came to 8 bases. The CDR3 region is CASSQTRTETQYF. The CDR3 nucleotides are TGCGCCAGCAGCCAAACTAGAACAGAGACCCAGTACTTC.

The rearrangement uses TRBV5-6 and TRBJ1-6; no clear D gene. V was trimmed by 4 bases and J by 0 bases, leaving 5 bases between them. Per germline, CDR1 SGHDT and CDR2 YYEEEE. The CDR3 length is 14 residues. CDR3 sequence: CASSVYSYNSPLHF. The CDR3 DNA reads TGTGCCAGCAGCGTCTACTCCTATAATTCACCCCTCCACTTT. Filled out from reference TRBV5-6 and TRBJ1-6, the complete variable domain reads DAGVTQSPTHLIKTRGQQVTLRCSPKSGHDTVSWYQQALGQGPQFIFQYYEEEERQRGNFPDRFSGHQFPNYSSELNVNALLLGDSALYLCASSVYSYNSPLHFGNGTRLTVT.

V usage is TRBV9 and J usage is TRBJ2-1; 10 nucleotides align to TRBD2. Germline V gene lookup returns CDR1 SGDLS and CDR2 YYNGEE. V lost 0 bases to trimming and J lost 9 bases; unmatched junction nucleotides: 9. CDR3 length: 16 residues. CDR3 in DNA: TGTGCCAGCAGCGTAGGAGGGAGCGGGGGGGAGGGTGAGCAGTTCTTC. This sequence encodes CASSVGGSGGEGEQFF.

This rearrangement joins TRBV7-2 to TRBJ1-1; D gene ambiguous. The CDR3 extends over 13 amino acids. V was pared by 5 bases and J by 0 bases, with 7 bases between. CDR1 is SGHTA and CDR2 is FQGNSA in the germline V gene. The CDR3 nucleotides are TGTGCCAGCAGCCCTCTAATGAACACTGAAGCTTTCTTT. It codes for CASSPLMNTEAFF.

This chain's CDR3 is CSVAGTSGSSYNEQFF. The CDR3 bases are TGCAGCGTTGCCGGGACTAGCGGAAGCTCCTACAATGAGCAGTTCTTC. The chain combines TRBV29-1 with TRBJ2-1; TRBD2 matches 11 bases. Germline V gene data show CDR1 as SQVTM and CDR2 as ANQGSEA. The CDR3 covers 16 residues. With V trimmed by 4 bases and J by 0 bases, 5 bases remained unmatched.

This clone was counted a few times. The V and J genes are TRBV9 and TRBJ1-1; D is perhaps TRBD1 (6 bases). The CDR3 consists of 15 residues. Germline lookup yields CDR1 SGDLS and CDR2 YYNGEE. The V gene lost 0 bases and the J gene lost 1 base, with 10 bases spanning the gap. The CDR3 DNA sequence: TGTGCCAGCAGCGTAGTGGGACACCCGAACACTGAAGCTTTCTTT. The encoded protein is CASSVVGHPNTEAFF.

The J gene is TRBJ1-3, the V gene TRBV6-6, with D unresolved. The CDR3 covers 15 residues. Trimming cost V 5 bases and J 4 bases, with 15 bases left between them. CDR1 and CDR2 from the germline V gene are MNHNY and SVGAGI (reference sequence). The CDR3 DNA reads as TGTGCCAGCAGTACCCCCCAGCAGAGGGGAAACACCATATATTTT. Protein: CASSTPQQRGNTIYF.

This chain links TRBV10-3 with TRBJ2-7; 7 nucleotides line up with TRBD1. Germline V gene sequence: CDR1 ENHRY, CDR2 SYGVKD. Trimming removed 0 bases from V and 5 bases from J; junction bases left unmatched: 4. The CDR3 is made up of 14 amino acids. The CDR3 is CAISESYRGDEQYF. The DNA of the CDR3 is TGTGCCATCAGTGAGTCTTACAGGGGAGACGAGCAGTACTTC.

This rearrangement joins TRBV11-1 to TRBJ2-7; TRBD1 might be the D (5 bases). Looked up from germline, CDR1 is SGHAT and CDR2 is FQDESV (reference sequence). This CDR3 contains 15 residues. With 4 bases removed from V and 2 bases from J, the gap between germline ends came to 15 bases. As DNA, the CDR3 is TGTGCCAGCAGCTCCACACCATTAGGGGCCTACGAGCAGTACTTC. Translating it yields CASSSTPLGAYEQYF. The complete variable domain, with remaining parts taken from reference TRBV11-1 and TRBJ2-7, reads EAEVAQSPRYKITEKSQAVAFWCDPISGHATLYWYRQILGQGPELLVQFQDESVVDDSQLPKDRFSAERLKGVDSTLKIQPAELGDSAMYLCASSSTPLGAYEQYFGPGTRLTVT.

The chain combines TRBV27 with TRBJ2-7; weak D call: TRBD1 (5 bases). Germline V gene sequence: CDR1 MNHEY, CDR2 SMNVEV (reference sequence). The CDR3 extends over 12 amino acids. V gave up 5 bases and J gave up 6 bases, with 11 bases separating them. The CDR3 is CASSRQGVEQYF. Written as DNA, the CDR3 is TGTGCCAGCAGTCGACAAGGGGTCGAGCAGTACTTC.

This clone was recorded only once. The CDR3 coding sequence is TGTGCCAGCCGGGACAGGGACCCATCAAATTACGAGCAGTACTTC. Its translation: CASRDRDPSNYEQYF. The V and J genes are TRBV6-5 and TRBJ2-7; 9 nucleotides line up with TRBD1. V lost 8 bases and J lost 4; bases outside the gene matches: 12. Per the germline V gene, CDR1 is MNHEY and CDR2 is SVGAGI. This CDR3 has 15 amino acids.

The chain's CDR3 is CASSFGGRNQPQHF. CDR3 coding DNA: TGTGCCAGCAGCTTCGGGGGTCGCAATCAGCCCCAGCATTTT. The chain has TRBV13 and TRBJ1-5; D perhaps matches TRBD1 (5 bases). The CDR3 loop spans 14 amino acids. Germline CDR1 PRHDT, CDR2 FYEKMQ (reference sequence). Trimming shortened V by 3 bases and J by 2 bases, and 8 bases separated the two germline ends.

In DNA, the CDR3 is TGTGCCAGCAGAATGGGACAGGGTAACTACGAGCAGTACTTC. Protein sequence: CASRMGQGNYEQYF. The chain couples TRBV5-4 to TRBJ2-7; 9 bases map to TRBD1. V shed 5 bases and J 3 bases; nucleotides not matched to a gene: 6. CDR1 SGHNT and CDR2 YYREEE come from the germline V gene (reference sequence). The CDR3 is 14 amino acids.

The gene calls are TRBV28 and TRBJ1-1, with 11 bases that match TRBD1. Germline values: CDR1 MDHEN, CDR2 SYDVKM. V was clipped by 6 bases and J by 6 bases; unmatched bases: 3. This CDR3 comprises 13 residues. The CDR3 region is CASSLGQGAEAFF. The CDR3 DNA follows: TGTGCCAGCAGCCTGGGACAGGGGGCTGAAGCTTTCTTT.

This clone showed up just a few times. The CDR3 DNA reads as TGCAGCGTTGAAGATCGGGGGGGCCGTGCAGATACGCAGTATTTT. It codes for CSVEDRGGRADTQYF. The V gene is TRBV29-1, the J gene TRBJ2-3; 8 bases agree with TRBD2. J lost 4 bases, V lost 0 bases, and 6 bases had no gene match. The CDR3 consists of 15 residues. Germline CDR1 is SQVTM and CDR2 is ANQGSEA.

The chain links TRBV27 to TRBJ2-1; 7 bases map to TRBD1. The CDR3 runs to 15 residues. The junction had 10 bases not matched to a gene; V was cut back by 3 bases and J by 8 bases. The V gene's germline CDR1 is MNHEY and CDR2 SMNVEV (reference sequence). The CDR3 nucleotides read TGTGCCAGCAGTTTTGGCAGGGGGATGAGGGATGAGCAGTTCTTC. Protein product: CASSFGRGMRDEQFF.

V gene TRBV6-5 combines with J gene TRBJ1-1, with D possibly matching TRBD1 (6 bases). V was trimmed by 1 base and J by 3 bases, leaving 9 bases between them. This CDR3 is 14 amino acids long. Germline CDR1 and CDR2: MNHEY and SVGAGI. CDR3 protein: CASSYFGGDTEAFF. The CDR3 DNA sequence: TGTGCCAGCAGTTACTTTGGGGGCGACACTGAAGCTTTCTTT.

This clone was seen a handful of times. The V call is TRBV2, the J call TRBJ2-7; 8 positions match TRBD1. CDR3 length: 13 residues. Per germline, CDR1 SNHLY and CDR2 FYNNEI. The V segment lost 11 bases and the J segment 1 base; nucleotides outside the gene matches: 7. CDR3 protein: CAGSRGPSYEQYF. The CDR3 DNA sequence: TGTGCCGGATCCAGGGGGCCATCCTACGAGCAGTACTTC. Based on the CDR3 plus reference TRBV2 and TRBJ2-7, the full variable domain is EPEVTQTPSHQVTQMGQEVILRCVPISNHLYFYWYRQILGQKVEFLVSFYNNEISEKSEIFDDQFSVERPDGSNFTLKIRSTKLEDSAMYFCAGSRGPSYEQYFGPGTRLTVT.